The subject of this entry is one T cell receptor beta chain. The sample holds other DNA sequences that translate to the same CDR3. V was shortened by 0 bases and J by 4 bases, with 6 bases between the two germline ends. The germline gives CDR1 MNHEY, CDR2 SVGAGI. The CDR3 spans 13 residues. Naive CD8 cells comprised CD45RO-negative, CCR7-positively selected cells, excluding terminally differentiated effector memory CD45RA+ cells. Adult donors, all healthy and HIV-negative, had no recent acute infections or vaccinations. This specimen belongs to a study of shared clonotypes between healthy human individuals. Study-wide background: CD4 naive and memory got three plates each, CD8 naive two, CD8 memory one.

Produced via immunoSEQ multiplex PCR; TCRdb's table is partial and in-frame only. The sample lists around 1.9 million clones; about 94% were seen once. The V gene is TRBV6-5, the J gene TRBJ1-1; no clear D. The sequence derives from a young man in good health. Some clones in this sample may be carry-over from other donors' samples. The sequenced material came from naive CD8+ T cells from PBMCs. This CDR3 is CASSYSGGTEAFF. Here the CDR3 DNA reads TGTGCCAGCAGTTACTCCGGAGGCACTGAAGCTTTCTTT.